One sample yielded the 8 T cell receptor beta chains listed below, sequenced in a study of chemoradiotherapy in HPV16-positive cancers. TCRdb's copy holds only in-frame clones and misses some; the assay was immunoSEQ multiplex PCR. In the table there are 3,000 or so clones, 80% to 90% of which are singletons. The starting material was tumor tissue, obtained from a patient who underwent chemoradiotherapy. These receptor sequences come from a human donor with HPV-associated anogenital cancer.

This clone was seen a single time. The chain couples TRBV19 to TRBJ2-7; 8 nucleotides align to TRBD1. In germline, CDR1 is LNHDA, CDR2 SQIVND (reference sequence). The junction had 3 bases not matched to a gene; V was cut back by 4 bases and J by 7 bases. This CDR3 has 12 amino acids. In DNA form, the CDR3 reads TGTGCCAGTAGTACCGGACAGGGTGAGCAGTACTTC. Translation gives CASSTGQGEQYF.

The J gene is TRBJ1-1, the V gene TRBV7-2; D gene uncertain. Between the trimmed V and J ends, which lost 5 bases and 5 bases, there was a span of 12 bases. Germline CDR1 SGHTA, CDR2 FQGNSA. This CDR3 region has 13 residues. The CDR3 loop is CASSLGVWTEAFF. CDR3 bases: TGTGCCAGCAGCCTCGGGGTTTGGACTGAAGCTTTCTTT.

This chain connects TRBV2 to TRBJ1-2, with D possibly being TRBD1 (6 bases). The germline V and J ends were trimmed by 10 bases and 7 bases, with 16 bases remaining between them. The germline V gene encodes CDR1 SNHLY and CDR2 FYNNEI. This CDR3 contains 12 residues. CDR3 sequence (DNA): TGTGCCACCGAGGGGGTGGGCGGTGGCTACACCTTC. This encodes CATEGVGGGYTF.

Remarks on this clone: A junction end diverges from the germline sequence, so it may reflect a read error. The genes are TRBV27 and TRBJ1-1; 8 bases agree with TRBD1. This CDR3 contains 14 residues. Germline assignment: CDR1 MNHEY and CDR2 SMNVEV (reference sequence). The CDR3 loop reads CASSSRTGNPEAFF. The CDR3 nucleotides are TGTGCCAGCAGTTCCCGGACAGGGAACCCTGAAGCTTTCTTT.

The chain combines TRBV28 with TRBJ1-2, with 8 bases lining up with TRBD1. The V gene end was trimmed by 10 bases and the J gene end by 6 bases; junction bases not matched to a gene: 10. Per the germline V gene, CDR1 is MDHEN and CDR2 is SYDVKM. CDR3 length: 13 amino acids. The CDR3 loop reads CATFSPGGDGYTF. Here the CDR3 DNA reads TGTGCCACCTTTTCCCCAGGGGGCGATGGCTACACCTTC.

This chain connects TRBV12-1 to TRBJ1-1. TRBV12-1 is a recognized pseudogene. This CDR3 contains 15 residues. CDR3 sequence reads: CASSQWEGRYTEAFF. The DNA of the CDR3 is TGTGCCAGCAGCCAGTGGGAAGGAAGGTACACTGAAGCTTTCTTT.

The chain joins TRBV19 to TRBJ2-2, with no clear D. Trimming pared 2 bases from V and 1 base from J, leaving 17 bases between. The CDR3 runs 18 residues. Germline V gives CDR1 LNHDA, CDR2 SQIVND (reference sequence). The CDR3 sequence: CASSISSHYTLNTGELFF. DNA for the CDR3: TGTGCCAGTAGTATAAGTTCCCACTACACTCTGAACACCGGGGAGCTGTTTTTT. The variable domain in full, with the rest retrieved from reference TRBV19 and TRBJ2-2, is DGGITQSPKYLFRKEGQNVTLSCEQNLNHDAMYWYRQDPGQGLRLIYYSQIVNDFQKGDIAEGYSVSREKKESFPLTVTSAQKNPTAFYLCASSISSHYTLNTGELFFGEGSRLTVL.

J is TRBJ2-2 and V is TRBV7-9; 9 nucleotides agree with TRBD1. Trimming cost V 0 bases and J 4 bases; bases outside gene matches: 9. CDR3 length: 18 amino acids. Germline V gene lookup returns CDR1 SEHNR and CDR2 FQNEAQ (reference sequence). In DNA form, the CDR3 reads TGTGCCAGCAGCTTAGCGTTGGTACAGGGGGCTTTCACCGGGGAGCTGTTTTTT. It yields the protein CASSLALVQGAFTGELFF.